Only a few counts were recorded for the clone carrying this TCR beta chain. Its antigen is not known. The investigators reverse transcribed all of the isolated RNA, so they sequenced expressed TCRB transcripts. The repertoire was sequenced with immunoSEQ multiplex PCR; TCRdb's copy has only in-frame clones and lacks some. The sample has 350,000 to 450,000 clones, roughly 12% seen once. The data were obtained in a study of beta chain features in type 1 diabetes. Across the study: The samples had around 98 million sorted cells examined in all.

Staining for CD45RO/CCR7/CD25/CD127/CD95/CD27 allowed sorting of CD4+ naive, central memory, regulatory and stem cell-like memory cells. Germline lookup yields CDR1 LNHNV and CDR2 YYDKDF (reference sequence). Trimming at V came to 1 base and at J to 3 bases, leaving 11 bases not matched to a gene. There are 18 residues in the CDR3. Overall study findings and caveats: Over-representation of high TCR-expressing cells was a possible consequence of cDNA sequencing. Patients with Type 1 diabetes showed moderately but significantly shorter TCRB CDR3s in all four CD4+ subsets.

Sequencing was performed on naive CD4+ T cells from blood. The TCR originated in a woman aged 18-29 years with type 1 diabetes. The chain links TRBV15 to TRBJ2-3, with 9 bases aligning to TRBD2. CDR3 coding DNA: TGTGCCACCAGCAGAGGAGAACGGGGACTAGCCCAGACAGATACGCAGTATTTT. Its translation: CATSRGERGLAQTDTQYF.